These 21 T cell receptor beta chains were all obtained from the same sample, sequenced in a study of T cells in Graves' hyperthyroidism and ophthalmopathy (dated by TCRdb to about 2019). The protocol used for the library was multiplex PCR. Instrument used: Illumina HiSeq 2000. Amplification of TCR beta CDR3 regions was carried out from RNA transcripts. A first-round RT-PCR of the TCR CDR3 used the HTBI primer set with the Qiagen OneStep RT-PCR kit. TCRdb trimmed public reads at Q25 via fastp, called clones via MiXCR and kept in-frame beta chains. Identical CDR3 protein sequences are pooled into one entry, listed with their most common genes and DNA. The sample records roughly 800,000 distinct CDR3 sequences, more than 30% of which are singletons. The ten largest clones represent 8.9% of the sample. Sequenced input: blood. The receptor source for this set is a young man with Graves' hyperthyroidism.

This chain links TRBV7-9 with TRBJ2-7, with 9 nucleotides matching TRBD1. The CDR3 has 16 amino acids. From germline, CDR1 is SEHNR and CDR2 FQNEAQ (reference sequence). The V gene end was trimmed by 5 bases and the J gene end by 1 base; junction bases not matched to a gene: 9. The CDR3 nucleotides are TGTGCCAGCAGCCCCGTAGCCGGGACAGGGTCCTACGAGCAGTACTTC. Translating gives CASSPVAGTGSYEQYF.

There are many counts of this clonotype. This chain uses TRBV29-1 with TRBJ1-2; D call uncertain. Germline values: CDR1 SQVTM, CDR2 ANQGSEA. V lost 1 base, J lost 3 bases, and 12 bases lay in between. The CDR3 consists of 14 residues. The CDR3 reads CSVEGTFGDYGYTF. The CDR3 DNA sequence: TGCAGCGTTGAAGGAACCTTTGGAGACTATGGCTACACCTTC.

The sample holds many counts of this clonotype. The chain joins TRBV2 to TRBJ2-7; D gene ambiguous. The CDR3 spans 10 residues. Germline CDR1 SNHLY, CDR2 FYNNEI. Trimming took 6 bases from V and 3 from J, leaving 3 bases between them. The CDR3 region is CASSIYEQYF. In DNA form, the CDR3 reads TGTGCCAGCAGCATCTACGAGCAGTACTTC. The full variable domain, completed using reference TRBV2 and TRBJ2-7, is EPEVTQTPSHQVTQMGQEVILRCVPISNHLYFYWYRQILGQKVEFLVSFYNNEISEKSEIFDDQFSVERPDGSNFTLKIRSTKLEDSAMYFCASSIYEQYFGPGTRLTVT.

There are a few counts of this clonotype. The chain uses TRBV7-9 and TRBJ2-7; no clear D. The germline V gene has CDR1 SEHNR and CDR2 FQNEAQ (reference sequence). The CDR3 is 14 residues long. Trimming shortened V by 4 bases and J by 2 bases, and 12 bases separated the two germline ends. This CDR3 reads CASSSPQATYEQYF. The CDR3 DNA follows: TGTGCCAGCAGCTCCCCCCAGGCCACCTACGAGCAGTACTTC.

This clonotype was detected only a few times. The chain has TRBV20-1 and TRBJ1-1; 8 bases fit TRBD1. The CDR3 loop spans 14 amino acids. The germline gives CDR1 DFQATT, CDR2 SNEGSKA (reference sequence). Germline trimming cut 6 bases from V and 5 bases from J; bases unmatched to any gene: 11. The CDR3 here is CSAIRTGGFTEAFF. The CDR3 region has the DNA TGCAGTGCCATTCGAACAGGGGGGTTTACTGAAGCTTTCTTT.

This clonotype was observed at least ten times. The V gene is TRBV29-1, the J gene TRBJ2-2, with 8 bases that match TRBD1. The CDR3 sequence is 13 residues long. CDR1 is SQVTM, CDR2 ANQGSEA, per germline. J gave up 5 bases and V 3 bases, and 2 bases lay outside the gene matches. The CDR3 protein is CSVEGQVTGELFF. The CDR3 DNA reads TGCAGCGTTGAGGGACAGGTTACCGGGGAGCTGTTTTTT.

The sample holds many counts of this clonotype. This rearrangement joins TRBV19 to TRBJ1-2; D ambiguous. This CDR3 region has 14 residues. Per the germline V gene, CDR1 is LNHDA and CDR2 is SQIVND (reference sequence). V lost 6 bases and J 4 bases, leaving 15 bases between the germline ends. The CDR3 loop is CASSPRGSFYGYTF. The DNA of the CDR3 is TGTGCCAGTAGCCCCCGAGGCAGCTTCTATGGCTACACCTTC. The variable domain in full, completed from reference TRBV19 and TRBJ1-2, reads DGGITQSPKYLFRKEGQNVTLSCEQNLNHDAMYWYRQDPGQGLRLIYYSQIVNDFQKGDIAEGYSVSREKKESFPLTVTSAQKNPTAFYLCASSPRGSFYGYTFGSGTRLTVV.

The chain has TRBV10-3 and TRBJ1-2; perhaps TRBD1 as D (5 bases). CDR1 is ENHRY, CDR2 SYGVKD, per germline. V dropped 2 bases and J dropped 5 bases, with 6 bases sitting between them. The CDR3 covers 12 residues. CDR3 coding DNA: TGTGCCATCAGTGAGACAGGATATGGCTACACCTTC. Protein sequence: CAISETGYGYTF.

With respect to this clonotype: A much larger clone sits a single nucleotide away, making a read error possible. Because the CDR3 is missing its conserved closing phenylalanine or tryptophan, this is likely a read error. The genes are TRBV7-9 and TRBJ1-1; D is undetermined. The V end was cut by 4 bases, the J end by 7 bases, with 7 bases between. The V gene's germline CDR1 is SEHNR and CDR2 FQNEAQ (reference sequence). This CDR3 region has 11 residues. The CDR3 loop is CASSSYGEAFL. The CDR3 DNA sequence: TGTGCCAGCAGCTCTTACGGTGAAGCTTTCCTT.

The rearrangement links TRBV14 to TRBJ2-7; D not resolved. The germline CDR1 and CDR2 sequences are SGHDN and FVKESK. This CDR3 has 15 residues. The V end lost 7 bases, the J end lost 0 bases, and 16 bases lay between the germline ends. The CDR3 region has the DNA TGTGCCAGCAACACACTGGGCTGGAGCTCCTACGAGCAGTACTTC. Translated, it gives CASNTLGWSSYEQYF.

Many counts were recorded for this clonotype. The chain uses TRBV7-3 and TRBJ1-1; D call uncertain. The V gene's germline CDR1 is SGHTA and CDR2 FQGTGA. The CDR3 extends over 15 amino acids. V dropped 5 bases and J dropped 1 base, with 14 bases sitting between them. CDR3 in amino acids: CASSLTPAENTEAFF. CDR3 DNA sequence: TGTGCCAGCAGCCTGACGCCCGCGGAGAACACTGAAGCTTTCTTT.

This sequence joins TRBV20-1 and TRBJ1-2; D possibly corresponds to TRBD1 (6 bases). Germline CDR1 reads DFQATT; CDR2 reads SNEGSKA (reference sequence). V lost 3 bases and J 4 bases, leaving 9 bases between the germline ends. This CDR3 is built from 12 residues. CDR3 residues: CSASRGLYGYTF. DNA of the CDR3: TGCAGTGCTAGTCGGGGGCTCTATGGCTACACCTTC.

Regarding this clonotype: Possible read error: a much larger clone is one base away. The V gene is TRBV10-3, the J gene TRBJ2-7, with 7 bases fitting TRBD2. The CDR3 totals 16 residues. Germline V gene data show CDR1 as ENHRY and CDR2 as SYGVKD. V shed 5 bases, J shed 1 base, and the junction held 11 bases outside the gene matches. CDR3 region: CAISSGRPAGSYEQYF. The CDR3 coding sequence is TGTGCCATCAGTTCAGGCAGGCCAGCGGGATCCTACGAGCAGTACTTC.

Worth noting for this clonotype: One junction end does not reproduce the germline sequence, and a read error may be involved. The CDR3 reads CASSSTGGEGPRAPYEQYF. CDR3 nucleotides: TGTGCCAGCAGTTCGACCGGAGGAGAGGGGCCCCGGGCGCCCTACGAGCAGTACTTC. V usage is TRBV10-3 and J usage is TRBJ2-7; D tentatively reads TRBD1 or TRBD2 (5 bases each). CDR3 length equals 19 residues. Germline-derived CDR1 and CDR2 are ENHRY and SYGVKD.

About this clonotype itself: This sequence may be a read error, since a much larger clone differs from it by one base. The gene calls are TRBV15 and TRBJ2-7; TRBD1 aligns across 7 bases. The CDR3 length is 15 residues. Germline CDR1 LNHNV, CDR2 YYDKDF (reference sequence). CDR3 nucleotides: TGTACCACCAGCACCCCCCGGGGACAGCCTTACGAGCAGTACTTC. The encoded protein is CTTSTPRGQPYEQYF.

This clonotype came up many times. The gene calls are TRBV29-1 and TRBJ2-2; D not resolved. CDR1 and CDR2 from the germline V gene are SQVTM and ANQGSEA. Trimming took 4 bases from V and 1 from J, leaving 7 bases between them. The CDR3 length is 13 residues. The CDR3 coding sequence is TGCAGCGTTGCTCTGGAGAACACCGGGGAGCTGTTTTTT. It yields the protein CSVALENTGELFF.

As to this clonotype: A read error may be the cause here, since a much bigger clone is one base away. The chain couples TRBV7-2 to TRBJ2-3; D ambiguous. This CDR3 spans 12 amino acids. Trimming cost V 5 bases and J 5 bases, with 8 bases left between them. Germline CDR1 SGHTA, CDR2 FQGNSA. CDR3 sequence reads: CASSPQLDTQYF. The CDR3 coding sequence is TGTGCCAGCAGCCCCCAGTTAGATACGCAGTATTTT.

The chain is built from TRBV25-1 and TRBJ1-6; TRBD1 is a possible D gene (6 bases). The CDR3 covers 15 residues. With 4 bases removed from V and 9 bases from J, the gap between germline ends came to 16 bases. Germline-derived CDR1 and CDR2 are MGHDK and SYGVNS. CDR3 bases: TGTGCCAGCAGTGGGCTACAGGGTAGGAGTTCACCCCTCCACTTT. Protein sequence: CASSGLQGRSSPLHF.

The rearrangement links TRBV4-1 to TRBJ1-5, with TRBD1 as a possible D gene (6 bases). This CDR3 contains 14 residues. V was trimmed by 5 bases and J by 3 bases, leaving 11 bases between them. Germline V gene sequence: CDR1 MGHRA, CDR2 YSYEKL. The CDR3 sequence: CASSEGGNNQPQHF. For the CDR3, the DNA is TGCGCCAGCAGCGAAGGGGGGAACAATCAGCCCCAGCATTTT.

This clonotype was seen at least ten times. The chain has TRBV9 and TRBJ1-3, with D unclear. The germline V and J ends were trimmed by 0 bases and 4 bases, with 8 bases remaining between them. Germline V CDR1 and CDR2: SGDLS, YYNGEE. The CDR3 runs to 14 residues. DNA for the CDR3: TGTGCCAGCAGCGTAGAAGGAGGGGGAAACACCATATATTTT. This gives the protein CASSVEGGGNTIYF.

The rearrangement joins TRBV10-3 to TRBJ2-7, with TRBD2 matching over 7 bases. The CDR3 extends over 13 amino acids. Per germline, CDR1 ENHRY and CDR2 SYGVKD. The V segment lost 2 bases and the J segment 6 bases; nucleotides outside the gene matches: 4. For the CDR3, the DNA is TGTGCCATCAGTGAGCAGCGGGAACGCGAGCAGTACTTC. Protein product: CAISEQREREQYF.